This T cell receptor (beta chain) was obtained from a study of cytomegalovirus exposure and HLA in healthy donors (TCRdb year 2017). Regarding the study in general: In an earlier analysis of under 750 of the donors, around 290 Gb of sequence data and 100 million or so unique TCR beta sequences from 180 million or so T cells were reported. Along with the 666-subject first cohort, a separate validation cohort of over a hundred different subjects was used. The study combined high-throughput TCR immunosequencing, statistical association of individual TCRs with disease status, and machine learning to predict cytomegalovirus infection status. About 280 gigabases of sequencing data and approximately 85 million unique TCR sequences were included in an early release covering around 600 HLA-typed donors. The study was designed to test whether signatures of past pathogen exposure could be identified by cataloging public T cell receptors. HLA typing covered class I and class II loci at four-digit resolution. Typing coverage differed by locus: A, B, C, DRB1 and DQB1 were typed in roughly 620-640 donors, DQA1 in 500 to 550, DPA1 in roughly 590, and DPB1 in roughly 450. All discovery cohort repertoires had been generated using a single sequencing platform. Donor age, sex, ethnicity and CMV serostatus were collected together with the repertoire data. To study patterns of TCR occurrence, a later analysis re-analyzed previously published TCR beta repertoires from under 750 donors and added high-resolution HLA genotyping. In an earlier analysis of more than 550 of the donors, high-throughput TCR beta sequencing was used to judge whether each TCR beta V gene segment behaved as functional or pseudogenic. A handful of DR-DQ haplotypes were handled as single units for association and clustering because linkage in the cohort was strong. Across roughly 420 genotyped donors of the cohort, an average of roughly 250,000 unique TCR beta nucleotide sequences per donor were sequenced, and 15% to 20% of those sequences were non-productive. Genome-wide SNP genotypes for about 60% of the roughly 700 donors were used in a later genetic analysis, which treated that subset as a discovery cohort. Rather than drawing on any new phenotypic data, the later analysis identified candidate immune exposures from TCR beta sequences and the way those sequences occurred across donors. The genetic ancestry cluster associated with self-reported Caucasian donors included 81% of the roughly 400 genotyped donors. The study used immunosequencing to profile the T cell repertoires of several hundred subjects and linked those repertoires to cytomegalovirus serostatus. Study-wide conclusions, independent of this receptor: A later analysis associated around 16,000 TCR beta sequences with specific HLA alleles at a false discovery rate of 0.05. In the study, approximately 160 TCR beta chains were listed as associated with cytomegalovirus. V-gene and J-gene trimming of TCR beta chains was associated with a missense DCLRE1C variant in a later genetic analysis, and the association was replicated in an independent cohort. In a later analysis, several top co-occurrence clusters were reported to appear linked to parvovirus B19, influenza, CMV and Epstein-Barr virus. Three of the identified cytomegalovirus-associated TCR beta chains were confirmed in vitro to be specific for cytomegalovirus antigens. Across donors, most TCR sequences were observed very rarely, whereas some public TCRs were present in many individuals. A later analysis found that HLA-associated TCR beta chains were more clonally expanded and had lower generation probabilities than equally common non-associated chains. A group of highly shared sequence variants was considered likely to be a technical artifact of the sequencing pipeline. In both the original and validation cohorts, the classifier was reported to diagnose cytomegalovirus status with high specificity and sensitivity. This cohort had only TCR beta chains sequenced, and the lack of alpha or paired-chain data limited which features could be detected. Some IMGT-functional V segments, including TRBV6-2 and TRBV6-3, could not be distinguished by the 87-base-pair reads and were therefore excluded. An earlier analysis of several hundred of the donors showed that most TCR beta V segments appeared in productive rearrangements either about 90% or about 30% of the time, which broadly matched IMGT annotations. Because some donors lacked HLA typing at each locus, the association tests relied only on the typed subset. Because counts were too low, about 15 rarely observed V segments, including chromosome 9 orphons, were left out of the earlier analysis of several hundred of the donors. Immune exposure information for the cohort was limited to CMV serostatus. In a later genetic analysis, fewer N-insertions in productive TCRs were reported among donors in an Asian-associated ancestry cluster than the 666-donor mean. The authors suggested that the approach could potentially be extended to other disease states and immunological phenotypes. The presence/absence analyses assumed that sequencing depth was roughly uniform across donors, and that assumption may not be true. A further reported finding was that TCR beta sequences accurately predicted the HLA-A and HLA-B alleles for most subjects in the first cohort. In a later analysis, TCR association rates were found to vary across HLA loci, with the most associated TCRs seen for DRB1 alleles and the fewest for HLA-C alleles. Linkage disequilibrium might explain the correlated functional status among segregating V segments, but an unknown experimental factor could not be ruled out. When HLA alleles, especially DR and DQ, strongly co-occurred, TCR associations were difficult to assign to individual alleles. Most CMV-associated TCR beta chains appeared to be HLA-restricted in a later analysis, and the HLA associations seemed to be driven largely by CMV exposure.

Concerning this clone itself: Its antigen is currently not known. No qualities accompany the bases; no much larger clone lies one base away.

The germline V gene (reference sequence) specifies GTSNPN as CDR1 and SVGIG as CDR2. Unmatched junction bases come to 10, with V trimmed by 4 bases and J by 5 bases. Reading from cysteine to phenylalanine, the CDR3 counts 14 amino acids. Only CDR3 DNA is held: 42 bases, read in frame from base 1. Libraries were built with the immunoSEQ multiplex PCR assay. The multiplex PCR relied on a mix of 60 forward primers for TCR Vbeta segments and 13 reverse primers for TCR Jbeta segments. The CDR3 region of rearranged TCR beta genes was amplified from genomic DNA with a multiplex PCR assay. The amplified TCR beta libraries were sequenced on the Illumina HiSeq System as 87-base-pair reads. The authors processed their data as follows. A later analysis counted 75 million to 100 million unique TCR beta chains across the 600 to 850 repertoires, and around 12 million of these chains were shared by at least two donors. Raw reads were error-corrected and collapsed into unique sequences with a nearest-neighbor algorithm that merged closely related sequences to remove PCR and sequencing errors. To assign V, D and J gene segments, CDR3 sequences were aligned to IMGT reference sequences. Each retained sequence needed at least a six-nucleotide match to both a V gene segment and a J gene segment. Rearrangements were classified as productive when the CDR3 lacked stop codons and remained in frame with V and J, and all other rearrangements were classified as non-productive. CDR3 was defined according to IMGT convention as the region running from the second conserved V-encoded cysteine to the conserved J-encoded phenylalanine. The earlier analysis of approximately 590 of the donors excluded any sequence lacking an unambiguous match to a single V gene segment. In an earlier analysis of 587 of the donors, V segments were called functional above 56.7% productive rearrangements and were called segregating when the between-donor standard deviation exceeded 5%. To diagnose cytomegalovirus status from the catalog of TCR beta chain sequences, a statistical classification framework was built. In a later analysis, V and J genes were assigned by comparing TCR nucleotide sequences against IMGT/GENE-DB human TR gene sequences. The TCRdist pipeline was used in a later analysis to assign CDR3 sequences and most-parsimonious VDJ recombination scenarios. In a later analysis, each TCR beta chain was defined by its CDR3 amino acid sequence together with its V-gene family, and reads without a unique V-gene family were excluded. In a later analysis, some 600 highly shared, low-generation-probability nucleotide sequences were removed to address suspected cross-contamination and a sequencing artifact. A later analysis calculated a clonal expansion index for each public chain from normalized within-repertoire ranks of inferred template counts. In a later analysis, generation probabilities were computed with a VDJ recombination model fitted to out-of-frame rearrangements, and the resulting probabilities were checked against IGoR. In a later analysis, hypergeometric tests were used to score TCR-TCR, TCR-HLA and TCR-CMV co-occurrence, with a repertoire-size bias correction applied to TCR pairs. To estimate false discovery rates, a later analysis permuted the HLA or CMV assignments 20 times. In a later analysis, co-occurring TCRs were grouped with DBSCAN, and TCRdist sequence similarity was added when clustering was performed within HLA-allele-positive subsets. Repertoires with fewer than 30,000 or more than 120,000 public chains, plus five repertoires with anomalous nucleotide sharing, were excluded from co-occurrence clustering. Drawn from immuneACCESS, this table holds only the in-frame rearrangements with V and J called that TCRdb kept. Clones are partly lost; checked studies trace under half to an unresolved V gene and leave the rest unexplained. The V and J calls and clone size come from that table; D and trimming were worked out from the DNA. The sample table lists about 130,000 clones, around 86% of them with a count of one. The ten largest clones capture around 0.7% of the sample.

The cohort was made up of approximately 670 healthy bone marrow donors. At the time of sampling, all cohort members were nominally healthy, though unrecorded immune exposures were likely present. The donor was CMV seronegative and belonged to the group of under 400 seronegative cohort members. Every donor gave a peripheral blood sample, and the peripheral blood mononuclear cells from that sample were used for TCR beta sequencing. Genomic DNA was extracted from the blood cell samples with the Qiagen DNeasy Blood Extraction Kit. The source of this sequence is a man between 18 and 29 years old in good health and CMV-seronegative. This receptor chain uses TRBV30 and TRBJ2-5; TRBD1 matches 7 bases in the middle. Sequencing was performed on PBMCs. At the DNA level, the sequence is TGTGCCTGGACCATCCTCGACAGGGAGGAGACCCAGTACTTC. Translated, it reads CAWTILDREETQYF.